The sequence of this TCR beta chain was determined in a study of cytomegalovirus exposure and HLA in healthy donors. The study, taken as a whole, reports: It was in a later analysis that TCR association rates were seen to vary by HLA locus, highest for DRB1 and lowest for HLA-C. Confirmation was obtained in vitro that a few CMV-associated chains are specific for CMV antigens. In a later analysis, V- and J-gene trimming of beta chains associated with a DCLRE1C missense variant, replicated independently. Common viral pathogens (according to a later analysis) appeared linked to several of the most significant clusters.

The PCR had 60 Vbeta and 13 Jbeta primers. Assay: immunoSEQ multiplex PCR; the TCRdb copy retains only in-frame clones and omits some. Its table records 150,000 or so clones. Regarding this clone: Its antigen is not identified.

The sequencing input was PBMCs. This receptor was obtained from a man aged 18 to 30 in good health and CMV-seronegative.

CDR3 loop: CASSQGQENIQYF. CDR3 DNA sequence: TGCGCCAGCAGCCAAGGGCAGGAAAACATTCAGTACTTC. The chain carries TRBV4-1 and TRBJ2-4; D unresolved. The CDR3 contains 13 residues. V lost 1 base to trimming and J lost 5 bases, with 6 bases between them. Germline values: CDR1 MGHRA, CDR2 YSYEKL.